What follows are 14 T cell receptor beta chains derived from one specimen sequenced in a study of shared clonotypes between healthy human individuals. Assay used: immunoSEQ multiplex PCR; TCRdb lists only in-frame clones, some missing. The table has approximately 470,000 clones, over 70% seen once; the top ten hold about 13%. Material for sequencing was PBMCs. The receptors shown here come from a woman aged 40 to 50 in good health. Some clones in this sample may be carry-over from other donors' samples.

As for this clone: This sequence may be a read error, since a much larger clone differs from it by one base. The V and J genes are TRBV27 and TRBJ1-1; 7 bases are shared with TRBD1. CDR3 size: 15 residues. Trimming cost V 2 bases and J 6 bases; bases outside gene matches: 9. Germline V gene data show CDR1 as MNHEY and CDR2 as SMNVEV (reference sequence). The CDR3 spells CASSLAGTDWAEAFF. Here the CDR3 DNA reads TGTGCCAGCAGTTTAGCCGGGACAGACTGGGCTGAAGCTTTCTTT.

The rearrangement links TRBV7-8 to TRBJ1-1; D might be TRBD1 (6 bases). This CDR3 spans 16 amino acids. The germline CDR1 and CDR2 sequences are SGHVS and FQNEAQ. Trimming left V 7 bases short and J 10 bases short, with 28 bases between. CDR3 sequence reads: CASNHPGRHKRGTAFF. In DNA form, the CDR3 reads TGTGCCAGCAACCATCCGGGACGACATAAAAGGGGGACAGCTTTCTTT.

In its sample, this clone was seen once. A read error is the likely source, as a far larger clone sits one nucleotide away. The rearrangement joins TRBV7-2 to TRBJ2-5, with no clear D. Germline V gene lookup returns CDR1 SGHTA and CDR2 FQGNSA. Trimming shortened V by 1 base and J by 5 bases, and 11 bases separated the two germline ends. The CDR3 has 14 residues. Here the CDR3 DNA reads TGTGCCAGCAGCTTAGTGAGACTTGCCGAGACCCAGTACTTC. Translation: CASSLVRLAETQYF.

The gene calls are TRBV28 and TRBJ1-2, with TRBD1 matching 8 bases. This CDR3 region has 14 residues. Germline V CDR1 and CDR2: MDHEN, SYDVKM. V shed 7 bases, J shed 3 bases, and the junction held 7 bases outside the gene matches. In nucleotides, the CDR3 is TGTGCCAGCACCACGACAGGGGCGCACTATGGCTACACCTTC. Its translation: CASTTTGAHYGYTF.

The J gene is TRBJ2-1, the V gene TRBV11-2; D may be TRBD1 (5 bases). Per germline, CDR1 SGHAT and CDR2 FQNNGV. This CDR3 comprises 12 residues. The V gene lost 5 bases and the J gene lost 8 bases, with 10 bases spanning the gap. The CDR3 loop reads CASSPQGYEQFF. CDR3 DNA: TGTGCCAGCAGCCCCCAGGGTTATGAGCAGTTCTTC.

The V and J genes are TRBV28 and TRBJ2-1, with D hard to call. V was pared by 1 base and J by 0 bases, with 13 bases between. Germline V gene sequence: CDR1 MDHEN, CDR2 SYDVKM. The CDR3 runs to 17 residues. The CDR3 DNA follows: TGTGCCAGCAGTTTATACGGCCTCTATAGCTCCTACAATGAGCAGTTCTTC. Protein sequence: CASSLYGLYSSYNEQFF.

The rearrangement uses TRBV27 and TRBJ2-2; TRBD2 aligns across 8 bases. Trimming removed 7 bases from V and 1 base from J; junction bases left unmatched: 2. Germline V gene data show CDR1 as MNHEY and CDR2 as SMNVEV (reference sequence). The CDR3 totals 14 residues. CDR3 in DNA: TGTGCCAGCAAGAGCGGGAGGAACACCGGGGAGCTGTTTTTT. It is translated as CASKSGRNTGELFF.

CDR3 DNA: TGCGCCAGCAGCCAACTCCTAGCGGGTGCCTACGAGCAGTACTTC. Amino acids: CASSQLLAGAYEQYF. The chain links TRBV4-1 to TRBJ2-7; TRBD2 agrees at 8 bases. Trimming cost V 2 bases and J 2 bases; bases outside gene matches: 5. The CDR3 runs to 15 residues. CDR1 and CDR2 from the germline V gene are MGHRA and YSYEKL.

The chain carries TRBV11-2 and TRBJ2-1, with 16 bases that match TRBD2. CDR3 length: 15 residues. Trimming at V came to 7 bases and at J to 4 bases, leaving 1 base not matched to a gene. The germline V gene encodes CDR1 SGHAT and CDR2 FQNNGV. The CDR3 region has the DNA TGTGCCAGCAAGGGACTAGCGGGAGGGTACAATGAGCAGTTCTTC. Translating it yields CASKGLAGGYNEQFF.

The V call is TRBV7-6, the J call TRBJ1-5, with D maybe TRBD1 (6 bases). Trimming pared 5 bases from V and 4 bases from J, leaving 15 bases between. This CDR3 is 15 amino acids long. CDR1 is SGHVS, CDR2 FNYEAQ, per germline. The CDR3 reads CASSARQEENQPQHF. The CDR3 DNA is TGTGCCAGCAGCGCTAGACAGGAAGAAAATCAGCCCCAGCATTTT.

V is TRBV10-2 and J is TRBJ2-7; D remains ambiguous. Germline lookup yields CDR1 WSHSY and CDR2 SAAADI. V lost 0 bases and J lost 4, with 10 bases in between. This CDR3 has 14 amino acids. The CDR3 DNA reads as TGCGCCAGCAGTGAGTCGGGTAGGGAATACGAGCAGTACTTC. Protein: CASSESGREYEQYF.

As for this clone: This likely reflects a read error, since a far larger clone is one base away. The chain recombines TRBV28 with TRBJ2-2, with D maybe TRBD1 (5 bases). Germline loops: CDR1 MDHEN, CDR2 SYDVKM. V was cut by 3 bases and J by 6 bases, with 14 bases left in between. The CDR3 consists of 15 residues. This CDR3 reads CASSFLRRGAGELFF. Written as DNA, the CDR3 is TGTGCCAGCAGTTTTCTGAGAAGGGGCGCCGGGGAGCTGTTTTTT.

To note about this clone: A read error is the likely source, as a far larger clone sits one nucleotide away. The sample has other DNA sequences that encode this CDR3 too. The rearrangement links TRBV28 to TRBJ1-1; TRBD1 aligns across 8 bases. CDR1 and CDR2 from the germline V gene are MDHEN and SYDVKM. The CDR3 extends over 15 amino acids. Written as DNA, the CDR3 is TGTGCTAGCAGCCCCGGGACAGGACACTCCACTGAAGCTTTCTTT. It is translated as CASSPGTGHSTEAFF.

V and J are TRBV7-6 and TRBJ2-7; the D gene is possibly TRBD1 (5 bases). This CDR3 comprises 16 residues. Germline V gene lookup returns CDR1 SGHVS and CDR2 FNYEAQ. V lost 0 bases and J lost 1, with 13 bases in between. The CDR3 region is CASSLAGAVGSYEQYF. Written as DNA, the CDR3 is TGTGCCAGCAGCTTAGCAGGGGCCGTGGGGTCCTACGAGCAGTACTTC.